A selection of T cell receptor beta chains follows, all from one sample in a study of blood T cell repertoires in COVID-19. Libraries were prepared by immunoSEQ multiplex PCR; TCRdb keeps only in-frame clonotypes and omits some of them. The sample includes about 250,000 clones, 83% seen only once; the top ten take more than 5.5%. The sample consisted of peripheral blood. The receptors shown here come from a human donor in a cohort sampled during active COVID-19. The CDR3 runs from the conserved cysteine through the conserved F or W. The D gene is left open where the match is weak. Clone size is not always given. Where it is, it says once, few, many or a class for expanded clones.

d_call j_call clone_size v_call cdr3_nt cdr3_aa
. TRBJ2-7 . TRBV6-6 TGTGCCAGCAGTTTACAGGCCTACGAGCAGTACTTC CASSLQAYEQYF
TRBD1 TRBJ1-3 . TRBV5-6 TGTGCCAGCAGCTTATTAGGACAGGGGGCATTTGGAAACACCATATATTTT CASSLLGQGAFGNTIYF
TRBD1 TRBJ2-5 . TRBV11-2 TGTGCCAGCAGCTCAACAGGGGGGGAGACCCAGTACTTC CASSSTGGETQYF
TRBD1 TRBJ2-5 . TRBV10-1 TGCGCCAGCAGTGACGGACAGGAAGAGACCCAGTACTTC CASSDGQEETQYF
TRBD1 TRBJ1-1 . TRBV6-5 TGTGCCAGCAGTACTCAACAGGGGGGGAACACTGAAGCTTTCTTT CASSTQQGGNTEAFF
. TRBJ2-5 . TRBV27 TGTGCCAGCAGACCAGGACAGGGAGGGGGTAGGGAGACCCAGTACTTC CASRPGQGGGRETQYF
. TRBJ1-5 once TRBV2 TGTGCCAGCAGTCCCGACACAGTATTCAATCAGCCCCAGCATTTT CASSPDTVFNQPQHF
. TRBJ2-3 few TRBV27 TGTGCCAGCAGTCCTATGATAGCGAGCACAGATACGCAGTATTTT CASSPMIASTDTQYF
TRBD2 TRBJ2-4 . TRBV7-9 TGTGCCAGCAGCCCCTCTGGGGGGGACATTCAGTACTTC CASSPSGGDIQYF
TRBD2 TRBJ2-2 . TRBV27 TGTGCCAGCACTAGCGGGAGGGCCCGGACCGGGGAGCTGTTTTTT CASTSGRARTGELFF
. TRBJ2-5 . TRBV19 TGTGCCAGTAGTAGACTCCAGGAGACCCAGTACTTC CASSRLQETQYF
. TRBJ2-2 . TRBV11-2 TGTGCCAGCAGCTCGGGTAGGGGGAAGACACGAAAGGGCGGGGAGCTGTTTTTT CASSSGRGKTRKGGELFF
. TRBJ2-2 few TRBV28 TGTGCCAGCAGTTTCGGACAGCTATACACCGGGGAGCTGTTTTTT CASSFGQLYTGELFF
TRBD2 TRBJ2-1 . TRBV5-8 TGTGCCAGCAGCTTGGGACTAGCTAACAATGAGCAGTTCTTC CASSLGLANNEQFF
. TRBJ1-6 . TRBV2 TGTGCCAGCAGTGTACAAAATTATAATTCACCCCTCCACTTT CASSVQNYNSPLHF
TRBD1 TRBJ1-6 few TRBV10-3 TGTGCCATCAGTGTGACAGGGGGTAATTCACCCCTCCACTTT CAISVTGGNSPLHF
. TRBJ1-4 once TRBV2 TGTGCCAGCAGTGAAGACAGGAATAATGAAAAACTGTTTTTT CASSEDRNNEKLFF
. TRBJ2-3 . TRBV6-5 TGTGCCAGCACCCAGGGGGGTTCTAGCACAGATACGCAGTATTTT CASTQGGSSTDTQYF
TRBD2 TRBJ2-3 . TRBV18 TGTGCCAGCTCACCACGGACTAGCCCCCCTACTGGCACAGATACGCAGTATTTT CASSPRTSPPTGTDTQYF
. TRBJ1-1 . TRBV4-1 TGCGCCAGCAGCCAGGAACCGGGACACCACACTGAAGCTTTCTTT CASSQEPGHHTEAFF
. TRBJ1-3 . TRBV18 TGTGCCAGCTCAGCCAGGGGAAACACCATATATTTT CASSARGNTIYF
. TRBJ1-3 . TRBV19 TGTGCCACCACGCGGGGGGGCTCTGGAAACACCATATATTTT CATTRGGSGNTIYF
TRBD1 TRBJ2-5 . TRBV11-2 TGTGCCAGCAGCCCCCGGACAGGACAAGAGACCCAGTACTTC CASSPRTGQETQYF
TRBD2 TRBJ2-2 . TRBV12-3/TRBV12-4 TGTGCGTGGGGACTAGTGAACACCGGGGAGCTGTTTTTT CAWGLVNTGELFF
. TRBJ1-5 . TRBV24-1 TGTGCCACCTCTGAACAGGGTAACCATCAGCCCCAGCATTTT CATSEQGNHQPQHF
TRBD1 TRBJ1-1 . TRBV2 TGTGCCAGCAGTGAGGCGGGCAGGGGGCGCGTTACGGAAGCTTTCTTT CASSEAGRGRVTEAFF
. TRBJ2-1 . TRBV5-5 TGTGCCAGCAGCCAAGTACGACTAAACCAGTTCTTC CASSQVRLNQFF
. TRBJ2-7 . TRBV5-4 TGTGCCAGCAGCTTGGCCGCGGGCGAGCAGTACTTC CASSLAAGEQYF
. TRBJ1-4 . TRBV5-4 TGTGCCAGCAGCTTCGGGTTCTCTAATGAAAAACTGTTTTTT CASSFGFSNEKLFF
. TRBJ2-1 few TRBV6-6 TGTGCCAGCAGCCGACGATCTGGGACTTCAAATTACAATGAGCAGTTCTTC CASSRRSGTSNYNEQFF
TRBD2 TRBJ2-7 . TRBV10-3 TGTGCCATCTCCCCTAGCGGGCCCTCCTACGAGCAGTACTTC CAISPSGPSYEQYF
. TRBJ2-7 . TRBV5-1 TGCGCCAGCAGCAAGGAGAGTTCTTCCTACGAGCAGTACTTC CASSKESSSYEQYF
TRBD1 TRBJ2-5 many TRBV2 TGTGCCAGCATCCTACCGAGACAGGGAGCAGAGACCCAGTACTTC CASILPRQGAETQYF
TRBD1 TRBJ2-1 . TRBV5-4 TGTGCCAGCAGCTTGCGATCAGGGGGCACCTACAATGAGCAGTTCTTC CASSLRSGGTYNEQFF
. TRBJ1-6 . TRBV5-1 TGCGCCAGCAGCTTGGGCCCCAATGAGATCCTCCACTTT CASSLGPNEILHF
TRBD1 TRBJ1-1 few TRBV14 TGTGCCAGCAGCTACCGGACAGGGGGCGTCGGCACTGAAGCTTTCTTT CASSYRTGGVGTEAFF
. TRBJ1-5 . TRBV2 TGTGCCAGCAGTGAGCAAACAGGGCCCATTCAGCCCCAGCATTTT CASSEQTGPIQPQHF
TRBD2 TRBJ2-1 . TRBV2 TGTGCCAGCAGTGAAGGGGTAGCGGGAGGCTATGAGCAGTTCTTC CASSEGVAGGYEQFF
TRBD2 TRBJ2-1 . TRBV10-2 TGCGCCAGCAGTGACGCTAGCGGGAGAAACTACAATGAGCAGTTCTTC CASSDASGRNYNEQFF
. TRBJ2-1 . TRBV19 TGTGCCAGTAGTATCACGCTAGTGAGCAATGAGCAGTTCTTC CASSITLVSNEQFF
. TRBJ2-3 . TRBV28 TGTGCCAGCAGTGGGTATCGCAGGGGATCGAATTCGAGGGGTACGCAGTATTTT CASSGYRRGSNSRGTQYF
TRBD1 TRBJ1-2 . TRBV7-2 TGTGCCAGCAGCCCCCGGACAGGCCCCCGGGGCTACACCTTC CASSPRTGPRGYTF
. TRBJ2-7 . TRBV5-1 TGCGCCAGCAGCCAACAGGCTGAGCAGTACTTC CASSQQAEQYF
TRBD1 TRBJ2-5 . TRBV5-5 TGTGCCAGCAGCAGAAACGGACAGGGGGGGCAGACCCAGTACTTC CASSRNGQGGQTQYF
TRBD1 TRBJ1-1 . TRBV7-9 TGTGCCAGCAGCCTCCCACCGGACAGGGTCAGCACTGAAGCTTTCTTT CASSLPPDRVSTEAFF
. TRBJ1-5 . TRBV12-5 TGTGCTAGTACTCTTCCGGGGCAGCCCCAGCATTTT CASTLPGQPQHF
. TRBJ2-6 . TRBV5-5 TGTGCCAGCAGATTACAGGGCTCTGGGGCCAACGTCCTGACTTTC CASRLQGSGANVLTF
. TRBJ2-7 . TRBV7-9 TGTGCCAGCAGCTTAGGGGGACATGGAGGAACGGAGCAGTACTTC CASSLGGHGGTEQYF
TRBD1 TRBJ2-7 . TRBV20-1 TGCAGTGCCAGGACAGGCTACGAGCAGTACTTC CSARTGYEQYF
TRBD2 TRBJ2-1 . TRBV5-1 TGCGCCAGCAGCTTGGCTAGCGGGGCCTCCTACAATGAGCAGTTCTTC CASSLASGASYNEQFF
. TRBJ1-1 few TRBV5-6 TGTGCCAGCAGCTTAGGCGGTATGAACACTGAAGCTTTCTTT CASSLGGMNTEAFF
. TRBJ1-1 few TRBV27 TGTGCCAGCAGTTTAATGGCCGGGACTGAAGCTTTCTTT CASSLMAGTEAFF
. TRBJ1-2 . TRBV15 TGTGCCACCAGCAGAGATCAGGGCTCGGACGGCTACACCTTC CATSRDQGSDGYTF
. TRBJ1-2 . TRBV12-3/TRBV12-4 TGTGCCAGCGGCCAACCTGAGGGCTATGGCTACACCTTC CASGQPEGYGYTF